The text below deals with one T cell receptor (beta chain). The CDR3 has 14 residues. Germline V gene sequence: CDR1 GTSNPN, CDR2 SVGIG (reference sequence). V was pared by 4 bases and J by 5 bases, with 4 bases of the junction left unmatched. Profiled with immunoSEQ multiplex PCR; TCRdb holds only in-frame clones, not every one. The sample lists 450,000 to 500,000 clones, roughly 85% occurring once. The sample belongs to a study of blood T cell repertoires in COVID-19. Study at large: Whether acute or convalescent, the COVID-19 samples came from the United States, Italy and Spain.

This chain links TRBV30 with TRBJ2-2, with 10 bases lining up with TRBD2. The TCR sequence derives from a human donor in a cohort sampled during active COVID-19. The sample consisted of peripheral blood. DNA of the CDR3: TGTGCCTGGAAGGGACTAGCGATAACCGGGGAGCTGTTTTTT. This translates into CAWKGLAITGELFF.